Sequencing of this T cell receptor beta chain was carried out in a study of blood T cells in healthy people across ages. Next came a second PCR, run for about 6 to 11 cycles, which used a sample-barcoded 5' primer along with a J-beta primer mix. In TCRdb, the 5' RACE reads were re-called with MiXCR into one record per CDR3 protein. The data hold over 950,000 distinct CDR3 sequences, with just over 50% observed a single time. This CDR3 has 15 residues. Germline CDR1 reads MNHEY; CDR2 reads SVGEGT. V lost 8 bases and J lost 0; bases outside the gene matches: 6. Overall study results and limits: The long-lived group displayed more naive CD4+ cells, plus higher diversity, than the aged donors did.

A note on this clonotype: Its antigen remains unknown.

The TCR was taken from a woman aged 60-75 years in good health. What was sequenced was blood. The V call is TRBV6-2 or TRBV6-3, the J call TRBJ2-1; the match to TRBD2 covers 8 bases. The CDR3 DNA follows: TGTGCCAGCGGTTTAGCGGGACGCTCCTACAATGAGCAGTTCTTC. Its translation is CASGLAGRSYNEQFF.